The clone carrying this T cell receptor beta chain has just a few counts. The data belong to a study of response to subunit inactivated influenza vaccine. V was pared by 0 bases and J by 9 bases, with 15 bases between. This CDR3 region has 14 residues. Germline-derived CDR1 and CDR2 are SGHTA and FQGNSA. TCRdb re-called the RT-PCR reads through MiXCR, storing one row per CDR3 protein. The data hold about 170,000 distinct CDR3 sequences, with roughly 12% observed a single time. The same sample was also used in a study of T cells expressing NK-cell markers. From that study: TCR beta cDNA was made by 5'RACE template switching with UMIs. Seven HCMV-seropositive donors and one seronegative donor made up the eight sequenced donors.

The receptor's source is a man between 45 and 60 years old who received an inactivated influenza vaccine. Material: CD8+ T cells sorted from PBMCs, obtained roughly 12 days after vaccination. This chain joins TRBV7-2 and TRBJ2-7; tentative D call: TRBD2 (7 bases). CDR3: CASSLAGAGALQYF. The DNA of the CDR3 is TGTGCCAGCAGCTTAGCGGGGGCGGGAGCATTGCAGTACTTC.